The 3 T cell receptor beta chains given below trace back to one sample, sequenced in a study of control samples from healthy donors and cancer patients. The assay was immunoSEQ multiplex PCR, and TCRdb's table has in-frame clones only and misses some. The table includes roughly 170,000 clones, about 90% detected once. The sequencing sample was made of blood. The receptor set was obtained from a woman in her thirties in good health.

The CDR3 loop is CSVQRQGSYNEQFF. In DNA form, the CDR3 reads TGCAGCGTACAACGACAGGGCTCCTACAATGAGCAGTTCTTC. This chain connects TRBV29-1 to TRBJ2-1; 7 bases are shared with TRBD1. V lost 6 bases to trimming and J lost 0 bases; unmatched junction nucleotides: 5. The CDR3 covers 14 residues. The germline V gene encodes CDR1 SQVTM and CDR2 ANQGSEA.

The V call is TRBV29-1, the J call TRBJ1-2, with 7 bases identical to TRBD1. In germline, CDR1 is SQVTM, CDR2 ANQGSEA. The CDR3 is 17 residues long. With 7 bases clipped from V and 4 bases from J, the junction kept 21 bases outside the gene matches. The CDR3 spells CSAYHRDSPSWSYGYTF. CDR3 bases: TGCAGCGCCTACCACCGGGACAGCCCCTCTTGGAGCTATGGCTACACCTTC.

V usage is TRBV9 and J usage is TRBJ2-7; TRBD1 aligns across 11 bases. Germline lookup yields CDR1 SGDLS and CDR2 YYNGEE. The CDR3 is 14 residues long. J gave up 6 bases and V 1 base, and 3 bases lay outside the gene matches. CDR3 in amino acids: CASSVLGTGGEQYF. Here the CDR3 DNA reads TGTGCCAGCAGCGTACTCGGGACAGGGGGCGAGCAGTACTTC. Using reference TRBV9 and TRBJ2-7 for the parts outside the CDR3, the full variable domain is DSGVTQTPKHLITATGQRVTLRCSPRSGDLSVYWYQQSLDQGLQFLIQYYNGEERAKGNILERFSAQQFPDLHSELNLSSLELGDSALYFCASSVLGTGGEQYFGPGTRLTVT.